The 18 T cell receptor beta chains reported below all come from one sample, sequenced in a study of T-cell memory formation after mild COVID-19. TCRdb ran MiXCR on the 5' RACE reads and lists one entry per CDR3 protein. This table has hundreds of thousands of distinct CDR3 sequences, 23% appearing once. The sequencing input was PBMCs or a T cell subset sorted from them (not recorded which). These receptors all stem from an adult woman who had mild COVID-19 (a few samples of this study predate the infection). Cell type and time point are not known.

This clonotype has a handful of counts. The genes are TRBV20-1 and TRBJ2-3; possible D gene TRBD1, 5 bases. Trimming removed 1 base from V and 4 bases from J, with 9 bases in between. CDR3 length: 13 residues. Germline loops: CDR1 DFQATT, CDR2 SNEGSKA (reference sequence). CDR3 region: CSARGVRADTQYF. The CDR3 bases are TGCAGTGCTAGAGGGGTCAGGGCAGATACGCAGTATTTT.

The rearrangement links TRBV10-3 to TRBJ2-1, with a tentative D call TRBD2 (6 bases). V was pared by 1 base and J by 3 bases, with 10 bases between. Germline-derived CDR1 and CDR2 are ENHRY and SYGVKD. CDR3 length: 15 residues. CDR3 sequence: CAISELSGFYNEQFF. CDR3 nucleotide sequence: TGTGCCATCAGTGAGTTGAGCGGGTTCTACAATGAGCAGTTCTTC.

The V gene is TRBV20-1, the J gene TRBJ2-7, with D hard to call. The CDR3 contains 13 residues. From germline, CDR1 is DFQATT and CDR2 SNEGSKA (reference sequence). Trimming took off 3 bases at V and 0 bases at J, with 9 bases between the two ends. The CDR3 DNA reads TGCAGTGCTAGGTTCCTGTCCTCCTACGAGCAGTACTTC. Translating it yields CSARFLSSYEQYF.

The genes are TRBV7-9 and TRBJ1-1; D is unclear. The germline V gene encodes CDR1 SEHNR and CDR2 FQNEAQ (reference sequence). The CDR3 spans 13 residues. V dropped 8 bases and J dropped 0 bases, with 10 bases sitting between them. CDR3 residues: CASASPMNTEAFF. CDR3 coding DNA: TGTGCCAGCGCATCACCCATGAACACTGAAGCTTTCTTT.

In this sample, this clonotype turned up a few times. The V and J genes are TRBV7-3 and TRBJ2-1; 7 positions agree with TRBD1. The trim removed 5 bases at V and 9 bases at J, leaving 16 bases unmatched. CDR3 size: 16 residues. Germline CDR1 reads SGHTA; CDR2 reads FQGTGA. This CDR3 reads CASSRLATGEGIEQFF. The CDR3 DNA reads TGTGCCAGCAGCCGACTGGCCACAGGGGAAGGGATTGAGCAGTTCTTC.

This clonotype turned up a few times. The chain couples TRBV12-3 or TRBV12-4 to TRBJ2-1, with unresolved D. CDR3 length: 14 amino acids. V was pared by 6 bases and J by 0 bases, with 9 bases between. CDR3 bases: TGTGCCAGCAGCAGGAAGTTCTCCTACAATGAGCAGTTCTTC. Translated, it gives CASSRKFSYNEQFF.

This clonotype was counted a few times. This chain links TRBV7-6 with TRBJ2-2, with 8 bases matching TRBD2. The V segment lost 3 bases and the J segment 6 bases; nucleotides outside the gene matches: 9. The CDR3 consists of 16 residues. Germline V gene data show CDR1 as SGHVS and CDR2 as FNYEAQ. The CDR3 is CASSFPGGARSGELFF. DNA for the CDR3: TGTGCCAGCAGCTTCCCCGGGGGGGCGAGGTCCGGGGAGCTGTTTTTT.

Only a few counts were recorded for this clonotype. V gene TRBV6-6 combines with J gene TRBJ2-3, with 9 bases identical to TRBD2. Unmatched junction bases numbered 3, after V lost 6 bases and J lost 2 bases. Germline V gene sequence: CDR1 MNHNY, CDR2 SVGAGI (reference sequence). The CDR3 runs to 14 residues. The chain's CDR3 is CASRAGGPTDTQYF. DNA of the CDR3: TGTGCCAGCAGGGCGGGGGGGCCCACAGATACGCAGTATTTT.

The V call is TRBV12-3 or TRBV12-4, the J call TRBJ1-4; D may be TRBD1 (5 bases). The germline V and J ends were trimmed by 5 bases and 5 bases, with 12 bases remaining between them. The CDR3 is 14 amino acids. For the CDR3, the DNA is TGTGCCAGCAGTCGGACACAGTCAAATGAAAAACTGTTTTTT. Its protein product is CASSRTQSNEKLFF.

This clonotype was counted a few times. The V call is TRBV2, the J call TRBJ2-5; possible D gene TRBD2, 6 bases. The CDR3 totals 10 residues. With 8 bases removed from V and 10 bases from J, the gap between germline ends came to 11 bases. Germline CDR1 and CDR2: SNHLY and FYNNEI. The chain's CDR3 is CASGEAGQYF. CDR3 DNA sequence: TGTGCCAGCGGGGAGGCGGGCCAGTACTTC.

V gene TRBV12-3 or TRBV12-4 combines with J gene TRBJ2-1; 7 bases are shared with TRBD1. CDR3 size: 14 residues. With 5 bases clipped from V and 6 bases from J, the junction kept 7 bases outside the gene matches. In DNA, the CDR3 is TGTGCCAGCAGTACAGGGGTCGGCCTCAATGAGCAGTTCTTC. Amino acids: CASSTGVGLNEQFF.

This clonotype was seen only a few times. The gene calls are TRBV12-3 or TRBV12-4 and TRBJ1-2, with D possibly being TRBD1 (5 bases). V was trimmed by 6 bases and J by 5 bases, leaving 10 bases between them. CDR3 length equals 12 residues. CDR3 nucleotides: TGTGCCAGCAGCGGGGCCGATTATGGCTACACCTTC. Protein product: CASSGADYGYTF.

V is TRBV10-3 and J is TRBJ1-2; D is unclear. Germline-derived CDR1 and CDR2 are ENHRY and SYGVKD. The CDR3 spans 13 residues. Trimming took 1 base from V and 5 from J, leaving 8 bases between them. The CDR3 spells CAISEFPVYGYTF. The CDR3 nucleotides read TGTGCCATCAGTGAGTTCCCGGTGTATGGCTACACCTTC.

This rearrangement joins TRBV12-3 or TRBV12-4 to TRBJ1-2, with a tentative D call TRBD1 (6 bases). V lost 7 bases, J lost 6 bases, and 15 bases lay in between. The CDR3 extends over 13 amino acids. The CDR3 bases are TGTGCCAGCAAGCCGACAGGCACCGATGGCTACACCTTC. As protein: CASKPTGTDGYTF.

The chain combines TRBV27 with TRBJ1-1, with TRBD1 as a possible D gene (5 bases). The CDR3 loop spans 14 amino acids. Trimming removed 5 bases from V and 6 bases from J, with 16 bases in between. Germline CDR1 and CDR2: MNHEY and SMNVEV (reference sequence). CDR3 coding DNA: TGTGCCAGCAGTCAGAACAGGAGGGGAGCTGAAGCTTTCTTT. Residues: CASSQNRRGAEAFF.

This clonotype was seen a handful of times. The junction departs from germline at one end; a sequencing error may be responsible. The chain links TRBV12-3 or TRBV12-4 to TRBJ1-2; no reliable D call. CDR3 length: 12 residues. Here the CDR3 DNA reads TGTGCCAGCAGTCCGGATGTCCCCCGGCAAGAATTC. Translating gives CASSPDVPRQEF.

The chain recombines TRBV7-9 with TRBJ2-7; maybe TRBD2 (6 bases). Germline values: CDR1 SEHNR, CDR2 FQNEAQ (reference sequence). V gave up 0 bases and J gave up 5 bases, with 14 bases separating them. The CDR3 has 15 amino acids. CDR3 in DNA: TGTGCCAGCAGCTTAGCGGTGGGGGGAGAAGACGAGCAGTACTTC. Amino acid sequence: CASSLAVGGEDEQYF.

This chain uses TRBV7-9 with TRBJ1-5; TRBD1 might be the D (5 bases). Trimming removed 0 bases at V and 7 bases at J, with 13 bases between. CDR1 is SEHNR, CDR2 FQNEAQ, per germline (reference sequence). This CDR3 is 15 amino acids long. The CDR3 bases are TGTGCCAGCAGCTTAGCGATGGGGGAAGGACAGCCCCAGCATTTT. This encodes CASSLAMGEGQPQHF.